These T cell receptor beta chains were read from a single sample in a study of T-cell memory formation after mild COVID-19. TCRdb passed the 5' RACE reads through MiXCR, listing each CDR3 protein once. The table shows roughly 550,000 distinct CDR3 sequences, with roughly 20% occurring only once. Material: PBMCs or a T cell subset sorted from them (not recorded which). These receptors were taken from an adult woman who had mild COVID-19 (a few samples of this study predate the infection). Cell type and time point are not known. The CDR3 runs from the conserved cysteine through the conserved F or W. A D gene is named only where the DNA matches it firmly. Clone sizes are given selectively: once, few, many, or a class where the clone is expanded.

j_call d_call clone_size v_call cdr3_aa cdr3_nt
TRBJ2-7 TRBD2 few TRBV12-3/TRBV12-4 CASRPPAGGGEQYF TGTGCCAGCAGACCGCCGGCTGGGGGGGGCGAGCAGTACTTC
TRBJ1-1 - few TRBV4-1 CASSQGQTNTEAFF TGCGCCAGCAGCCAAGGGCAGACGAACACTGAAGCTTTCTTT
TRBJ2-1 - few TRBV3-1 CASSQNREQFF TGTGCCAGCAGCCAAAACAGGGAGCAGTTCTTC
TRBJ2-5 TRBD2 - TRBV10-3 CAISESSGRETQYF TGTGCCATCAGTGAGTCTAGCGGGAGGGAGACCCAGTACTTC
TRBJ2-5 - few TRBV20-1 CSARASGLQETQYF TGCAGTGCTAGAGCGTCAGGGCTCCAAGAGACCCAGTACTTC
TRBJ2-2 - - TRBV20-1 CSARDLTRNTGELFF TGCAGTGCTAGAGACCTGACAAGAAACACCGGGGAGCTGTTTTTT
TRBJ2-5 TRBD2 many TRBV3-1 CASSQDPFTSGDDQETQYF TGTGCCAGCAGCCAAGATCCTTTTACTAGCGGGGACGACCAAGAGACCCAGTACTTC
TRBJ2-1 TRBD2 - TRBV6-1 CASSEPPGRVGYNEQFF TGTGCCAGCAGTGAACCGCCCGGGAGGGTGGGATACAATGAGCAGTTCTTC
TRBJ2-3 - few TRBV28 CASSLGTSGMDTQYF TGTGCCAGCAGCCTCGGGACTTCGGGGATGGATACGCAGTATTTT
TRBJ2-7 - - TRBV6-6 CASSYSSGSTYEQYF TGTGCCAGCAGTTACTCGTCAGGCAGCACCTACGAGCAGTACTTC
TRBJ1-2 TRBD1 few TRBV12-3/TRBV12-4 CASRSLTGVNYGYTF TGTGCCAGCAGGTCGTTGACAGGGGTTAACTATGGCTACACCTTC
TRBJ1-1 TRBD1 few TRBV27 CASSLKGGGQSTEAFF TGTGCCAGCAGTTTAAAGGGAGGGGGCCAGAGCACTGAAGCTTTCTTT
TRBJ2-1 - - TRBV30 CAWSDGRKSEQFF TGTGCCTGGAGTGACGGGCGTAAGAGTGAGCAGTTCTTC
TRBJ1-4 TRBD1 - TRBV2 CASSDFGTGGEKLFF TGTGCCAGCAGTGACTTCGGGACAGGGGGTGAAAAACTGTTTTTT
TRBJ2-1 TRBD2 few TRBV7-8 CASSSRLRRARGANYNEQFF TGTGCCAGCAGCTCCCGACTAAGGCGCGCGCGGGGGGCCAACTACAATGAGCAGTTCTTC
TRBJ2-7 TRBD2 - TRBV18 CASSPPMREEYEQYF TGTGCCAGCTCACCACCGATGCGGGAGGAATACGAGCAGTACTTC
TRBJ1-6 - few TRBV18 CASSIRNSPLHF TGTGCCAGCTCTATTAGAAACTCACCCCTCCACTTT
TRBJ1-2 TRBD1 few TRBV7-9 CARDYRDRHNGYTF TGTGCCAGGGACTACCGGGACAGACATAATGGCTACACCTTC
TRBJ1-1 - many TRBV7-3 CASSVQGNTEAFF TGTGCCAGCAGCGTCCAGGGGAACACTGAAGCTTTCTTT
TRBJ2-3 - - TRBV11-2 CASSSPEKITDTQYF TGTGCCAGCAGCTCCCCCGAAAAGATCACAGATACGCAGTATTTT
TRBJ2-2 - few TRBV7-9 CAAAPQNTGELFF TGTGCCGCGGCTCCCCAAAACACCGGGGAGCTGTTTTTT
TRBJ1-2 - - TRBV6-1 CASSFSSPPSLGYTF TGTGCCAGCAGTTTTTCAAGCCCCCCATCGTTGGGCTACACCTTC
TRBJ1-2 - - TRBV20-1 CSARDQGGGNYGYTF TGCAGTGCTAGAGATCAGGGAGGGGGTAACTATGGCTACACCTTC
TRBJ2-5 TRBD2 many TRBV29-1 CSVEEARRDYSIQYF TGCAGCGTTGAAGAGGCCCGTCGGGACTACTCTATCCAGTACTTC
TRBJ2-1 TRBD2 few TRBV27 CASSPAGKPEQFF TGTGCCAGCAGTCCAGCGGGAAAGCCGGAGCAGTTCTTC
TRBJ2-3 TRBD2 - TRBV4-1 CASSQGSRLAGGSSVYTQYF TGCGCCAGCAGCCAAGGCTCTCGGCTAGCGGGGGGTTCCTCCGTTTATACGCAGTATTTT
TRBJ2-1 - few TRBV12-3/TRBV12-4 CASSPPLDPRGEQFF TGTGCCAGCAGCCCCCCCTTGGACCCGAGGGGGGAGCAGTTCTTC
TRBJ2-2 - - TRBV12-5 CASGFGIRICYTGELFF TGTGCTAGTGGTTTCGGGATCCGAATTTGTTACACCGGGGAGCTGTTTTTT
TRBJ1-1 - few TRBV28 CASAFDNRNTEAFF TGTGCCAGCGCGTTTGACAACAGGAACACTGAAGCTTTCTTT
TRBJ2-1 TRBD2 - TRBV30 CAWSVGLAIDEQFF TGTGCCTGGAGTGTGGGACTAGCTATCGATGAGCAGTTCTTC
TRBJ2-6 TRBD1 few TRBV7-6 CASSSQGAGANVLTF TGTGCCAGCAGCTCACAGGGGGCTGGGGCCAACGTCCTGACTTTC
TRBJ2-1 - few TRBV7-6 CASSLEARGEQFF TGTGCCAGCAGCCTCGAAGCTCGGGGTGAGCAGTTCTTC
TRBJ2-3 TRBD1 - TRBV7-2 CASSSPGQSTDTQYF TGTGCCAGCAGCTCGCCGGGACAGAGCACAGATACGCAGTATTTT
TRBJ1-3 - once TRBV7-9 CASSLVESGNTIYF TGTGCCAGCAGCTTGGTTGAATCTGGAAACACCATATATTTT
TRBJ2-2 - - TRBV5-1 CASRRVQNTGELFF TGCGCCAGCAGGCGCGTGCAAAACACCGGGGAGCTGTTTTTT
TRBJ2-1 TRBD2 few TRBV18 CASSPTIMTSDEQFF TGTGCCAGCTCACCCACCATCATGACTAGCGATGAGCAGTTCTTC
TRBJ1-5 - - TRBV5-1 CASSLGGREDQPQHF TGCGCCAGCAGCTTGGGAGGCAGGGAGGATCAGCCCCAGCATTTT
TRBJ2-7 TRBD1 - TRBV7-2 CASSDGQGLREQYF TGTGCCAGCAGCGACGGACAGGGGTTACGTGAGCAGTACTTC
TRBJ1-1 TRBD1 - TRBV5-1 CASSRQGAEAFF TGCGCCAGCAGCAGACAGGGTGCTGAAGCTTTCTTT
TRBJ1-1 - - TRBV20-1 CSANLMTEAFF TGCAGTGCTAACTTGATGACTGAAGCTTTCTTT
TRBJ1-1 TRBD1 - TRBV12-3/TRBV12-4 CASSVQGGYPEAFF TGTGCCAGCAGTGTACAGGGGGGGTATCCTGAAGCTTTCTTT
TRBJ2-5 - - TRBV28 CASSPQGRYQETQYF TGTGCCAGCAGTCCGCAGGGGAGGTACCAAGAGACCCAGTACTTC
TRBJ2-5 TRBD2 few TRBV5-1 CASSVAGPGLAGFQETQYF TGCGCCAGCAGCGTCGCCGGCCCGGGACTAGCGGGATTCCAAGAGACCCAGTACTTC
TRBJ2-2 TRBD1 few TRBV7-8 CASSFDRGSVGELFF TGTGCCAGCAGCTTTGACAGGGGCTCTGTCGGGGAGCTGTTTTTT
TRBJ2-2 - few TRBV7-9 CASSSNREWRIGELFF TGTGCCAGCAGTTCCAACAGGGAATGGCGTATCGGGGAGCTGTTTTTT
TRBJ1-1 - - TRBV12-3/TRBV12-4 CAKTAWNTEAFF TGTGCCAAGACAGCTTGGAACACTGAAGCTTTCTTT